Below are 17 T cell receptor beta chains sequenced from a single sample in a study of T-cell reconstitution after alpha-beta-depleted transplantation in children. Unique molecular identifiers featured in how the TCRbeta library was prepared. TCRdb re-called the PCR reads with MiXCR, one entry per CDR3 protein. The data contain a few hundred thousand distinct CDR3 sequences, 10% of them singletons. Sequenced material: PBMCs from the stem cell graft donor, taken from the stem cell graft. The receptors shown here come from a human donor who donated a stem cell graft to a child with acute lymphoblastic leukemia.

This clonotype was found many times. The chain recombines TRBV7-9 with TRBJ2-1, with 7 nucleotides matching TRBD2. CDR1 and CDR2 (germline): SEHNR, FQNEAQ (reference sequence). The CDR3 sequence is 12 residues long. After removal of 2 bases from V and 10 bases from J, the junction contained 2 bases not matched to a gene. CDR3 sequence reads: CASSLSGLEQFF. The DNA of the CDR3 is TGTGCCAGCAGCTTATCGGGACTAGAGCAGTTCTTC.

This clonotype was observed at least ten times. The V call is TRBV20-1, the J call TRBJ2-5; a possible D gene is TRBD1 (6 bases). The germline V gene encodes CDR1 DFQATT and CDR2 SNEGSKA (reference sequence). The CDR3 contains 13 residues. V gave up 6 bases and J gave up 0 bases, with 11 bases separating them. CDR3 DNA sequence: TGCAGTGCGTATCACAGGGACCAAGAGACCCAGTACTTC. Its translation: CSAYHRDQETQYF.

This clonotype was recorded a few times. This rearrangement joins TRBV4-3 to TRBJ2-3; 12 bases agree with TRBD1. CDR1 is LGHNA and CDR2 is YSLEER in the germline V gene. The V gene end was trimmed by 1 base and the J gene end by 2 bases; junction bases not matched to a gene: 4. The CDR3 contains 17 residues. Here the CDR3 reads CASSQGGQGAYTDTQYF. The CDR3 region has the DNA TGCGCCAGCAGCCAAGGGGGACAGGGGGCGTACACAGATACGCAGTATTTT.

This clonotype appeared a few times. The genes are TRBV29-1 and TRBJ2-1, with 13 nucleotides matching TRBD2. V trimming: 7 bases; J trimming: 6 bases; junction bases outside the gene matches: 6. CDR1 is SQVTM and CDR2 is ANQGSEA in the germline V gene. There are 14 residues in the CDR3. CDR3 bases: TGCAGCGCAGGGACTAGCGGGATAAGCAATGAGCAGTTCTTC. Protein: CSAGTSGISNEQFF.

This clonotype has a count of ten or more. The chain carries TRBV6-1 and TRBJ2-1; possible D gene TRBD2, 6 bases. CDR3 length equals 14 residues. Trimming pared 3 bases from V and 6 bases from J, leaving 12 bases between. Germline CDR1 and CDR2: MNHNS and SASEGT. Written as DNA, the CDR3 is TGTGCCAGCAGTGATTGGGGGGAGAGCAATGAGCAGTTCTTC. Protein sequence: CASSDWGESNEQFF.

A remark on this clonotype: An end of the junction does not agree with germline; a read error may underlie this. This sequence joins TRBV12-3 or TRBV12-4 and TRBJ2-1; 7 bases are shared with TRBD2. The CDR3 spans 16 residues. The CDR3 reads CASSLAREPHNNEQFF. The CDR3 DNA sequence: TGTGCCAGCAGTCTAGCGCGGGAGCCGCACAACAATGAGCAGTTCTTC.

This clonotype was seen more than once but under ten times. The chain links TRBV27 to TRBJ1-2; 10 nucleotides agree with TRBD1. Per the germline V gene, CDR1 is MNHEY and CDR2 is SMNVEV (reference sequence). V was clipped by 1 base and J by 0 bases; unmatched bases: 2. This CDR3 has 16 residues. In DNA form, the CDR3 reads TGTGCCAGCAGTTTATGGACAGGGGGAGCTAACTATGGCTACACCTTC. Translating it yields CASSLWTGGANYGYTF.

The chain employs TRBV2 and TRBJ2-5, with TRBD2 identical over 7 bases. V shed 8 bases and J 1 base; nucleotides not matched to a gene: 10. CDR3 length: 15 residues. Germline V gives CDR1 SNHLY, CDR2 FYNNEI. This CDR3 is CASPRGLAVQETQYF. The CDR3 DNA follows: TGTGCCAGCCCTCGAGGTCTAGCGGTCCAAGAGACCCAGTACTTC.

This clonotype was seen ten or more times. The chain has TRBV7-9 and TRBJ2-5; D is unresolved. Germline assignment: CDR1 SEHNR and CDR2 FQNEAQ (reference sequence). Trimming took 8 bases from V and 5 from J, leaving 15 bases between them. The CDR3 extends over 13 amino acids. CDR3 sequence (DNA): TGTGCCAGCTCACCACGAGATCGGGAGACCCAGTACTTC. It encodes CASSPRDRETQYF.

This clonotype was counted between two and nine times. The V call is TRBV7-9, the J call TRBJ1-3; D not certain. The germline V gene has CDR1 SEHNR and CDR2 FQNEAQ (reference sequence). The CDR3 runs to 15 residues. The V gene lost 5 bases and the J gene lost 4 bases, with 15 bases spanning the gap. DNA of the CDR3: TGTGCCAGCAGCGATTACCCGGGTGGAGGAAACACCATATATTTT. As protein: CASSDYPGGGNTIYF.

V is TRBV18 and J is TRBJ1-1; D is perhaps TRBD1 (6 bases). V was clipped by 2 bases and J by 5 bases, with 18 bases between them. Germline lookup yields CDR1 KGHSH and CDR2 LQKENI. The CDR3 runs 16 residues. CDR3 nucleotides: TGTGCCAGCTCACCAACGACAGGACCAACGGGGACTGAAGCTTTCTTT. Its protein is CASSPTTGPTGTEAFF.

The chain links TRBV27 to TRBJ2-1; 14 positions match TRBD2. The germline CDR1 and CDR2 sequences are MNHEY and SMNVEV (reference sequence). The CDR3 covers 15 residues. The ends lost 7 bases at V and 7 bases at J; junction bases unmatched: 6. The CDR3 region is CASNLGLAGVNEQFF. The CDR3 nucleotides are TGTGCCAGCAATCTGGGACTAGCGGGAGTTAATGAGCAGTTCTTC.

The chain links TRBV15 to TRBJ2-4, with D perhaps TRBD1 (7 bases). V was trimmed by 0 bases and J by 4 bases, leaving 19 bases between them. Germline loops: CDR1 LNHNV, CDR2 YYDKDF (reference sequence). The CDR3 extends over 18 amino acids. CDR3 protein: CATSRDKDRARGKNIQYF. The CDR3 coding sequence is TGTGCCACCAGCAGAGATAAAGACAGGGCGCGGGGAAAAAACATTCAGTACTTC.

About this clonotype: A read error may account for a junction end that differs from germline. This sequence joins TRBV7-7 and TRBJ2-5; D gene unclear. Germline V gives CDR1 SSHAT, CDR2 FNYEAQ (reference sequence). The CDR3 extends over 17 amino acids. The DNA for the CDR3 is TGTGCTAGCAGTTTTTCGCTGTCGGGCACAGAGAAAGAGACCCAGTACTTC. As protein: CASSFSLSGTEKETQYF.

In its sample, this clonotype was seen a few times. The J gene is TRBJ2-2, the V gene TRBV7-6; 11 bases fit TRBD2. The junction had 8 bases not matched to a gene; V was cut back by 4 bases and J by 7 bases. This CDR3 is built from 16 residues. CDR1 and CDR2 from the germline V gene are SGHVS and FNYEAQ. Written as DNA, the CDR3 is TGTGCCAGCAGCTCCCCGCTAGCGGGGGGTTACGGGGAGCTGTTTTTT. It yields the protein CASSSPLAGGYGELFF. The full variable domain, in which reference TRBV7-6 and TRBJ2-2 provide the parts outside the CDR3, is GAGVSQSPRYKVTKRGQDVALRCDPISGHVSLYWYRQALGQGPEFLTYFNYEAQQDKSGLPNDRFSAERPEGSISTLTIQRTEQRDSAMYRCASSSPLAGGYGELFFGEGSRLTVL.

The gene calls are TRBV6-2 or TRBV6-3 and TRBJ2-3; 7 bases map to TRBD2. V lost 8 bases, J lost 2 bases, and 13 bases stayed unmatched. Germline V gives CDR1 MNHEY, CDR2 SVGEGT. The CDR3 sequence is 16 residues long. CDR3 sequence: CASGSTSGALTDTQYF. The DNA of the CDR3 is TGTGCCAGCGGTTCGACCAGCGGGGCCCTCACAGATACGCAGTATTTT.

The gene calls are TRBV15 and TRBJ1-3; D gene uncertain. Trimming pared 6 bases from V and 2 bases from J, leaving 5 bases between. The CDR3 sequence is 12 residues long. The germline V gene encodes CDR1 LNHNV and CDR2 YYDKDF (reference sequence). Here the CDR3 reads CATRTAGNTIYF. The CDR3 region has the DNA TGTGCCACCAGGACGGCTGGAAACACCATATATTTT.